The rows below give T cell receptor beta chains drawn from one sample of a study of blood T cell repertoires in COVID-19. The method was immunoSEQ multiplex PCR; TCRdb's version includes in-frame clones alone and lacks a portion of them. The repertoire holds about 260,000 clones, with about 90% as singletons. The sequenced sample consisted of peripheral blood. The receptors shown here come from a person in their late teens or twenties with COVID-19, enrolled during active disease. The CDR3 runs from the conserved cysteine through the conserved F or W. D genes are given only for firm matches. Clone size is shown for a subset of rows, as once, few, many or a class of expanded clone.

D: NA; size: NA; J: TRBJ2-2; V: TRBV19; DNA: TGTGCCAGTAGTATGTTTAACAGTTTGAACACCGGGGAGCTGTTTTTT; CDR3: CASSMFNSLNTGELFF
D: TRBD1; size: NA; J: TRBJ1-5; V: TRBV6-5; DNA: TGTGCCAGCAAGGAGGCAGGGGGGAAGCCCCAGCATTTT; CDR3: CASKEAGGKPQHF
D: NA; size: NA; J: TRBJ2-3; V: TRBV5-3; DNA: TGTGCCAGAAGCGGCCTGGGCACAGATACGCAGTATTTT; CDR3: CARSGLGTDTQYF
D: TRBD2; size: once; J: TRBJ2-5; V: TRBV28; DNA: TGTGCCAGCAGTACAGCCGGGACTAGTTTGGAGACCCAGTACTTC; CDR3: CASSTAGTSLETQYF
D: NA; size: NA; J: TRBJ1-2; V: TRBV12-3/TRBV12-4; DNA: TGTGCCAGCAGCGACACATCTATCTATGGCTACACCTTC; CDR3: CASSDTSIYGYTF
D: TRBD1; size: NA; J: TRBJ1-2; V: TRBV7-8; DNA: TGTGCCAGCAGCTCATATACAGGGGATCGGGTCTATGGCTACACCTTC; CDR3: CASSSYTGDRVYGYTF
D: NA; size: NA; J: TRBJ1-2; V: TRBV28; DNA: TGTGCCAGCAGTTTATCGGGGAGGGATGGCTACACCTTC; CDR3: CASSLSGRDGYTF
D: NA; size: NA; J: TRBJ2-1; V: TRBV18; DNA: TGTGCCAGCTCACCCGGAAGGACAGCGCTGGATGAGCAGTTCTTC; CDR3: CASSPGRTALDEQFF
D: TRBD1; size: NA; J: TRBJ2-1; V: TRBV19; DNA: TGTGCCAGCGGACCGGGACAGGCGCCCTACAATGAGCAGTTCTTC; CDR3: CASGPGQAPYNEQFF
D: TRBD2; size: NA; J: TRBJ2-5; V: TRBV30; DNA: TGTGCTCGGGGGGTGGAGACCCAGTACTTC; CDR3: CARGVETQYF
D: NA; size: NA; J: TRBJ2-1; V: TRBV6-1; DNA: TGTGCCAGCAGTGAAGAGTGGGTAGCGCTTAGTGTTAATGAGCAGTTCTTC; CDR3: CASSEEWVALSVNEQFF
D: NA; size: NA; J: TRBJ2-7; V: TRBV24-1; DNA: TGTGCCACCAGTGATACAGGGAGAGAGCAGTACTTC; CDR3: CATSDTGREQYF
D: TRBD2; size: NA; J: TRBJ2-7; V: TRBV19; DNA: TGTGCCAGTAGTCCGGGACTAGCGACCGTCGAGCAGTACTTC; CDR3: CASSPGLATVEQYF
D: NA; size: NA; J: TRBJ2-1; V: TRBV3-1/TRBV3-2; DNA: TGTGCCAGCAGCCAGGTATCGGCGGGTGAGCAGTTCTTC; CDR3: CASSQVSAGEQFF
D: NA; size: NA; J: TRBJ2-5; V: TRBV9; DNA: TGTGCCAGCAGCGTAATCCCTCCACGGCAAGGCAAAGGGGAAGTATCGGAGACCCAGTACTTC; CDR3: CASSVIPPRQGKGEVSETQYF
D: NA; size: NA; J: TRBJ1-1; V: TRBV7-2; DNA: TGTGCCAGCAGCTTGGGCGGGATTGGGGGCACTGAAGCTTTCTTT; CDR3: CASSLGGIGGTEAFF
D: NA; size: NA; J: TRBJ2-1; V: TRBV6-6; DNA: TGTGCCAGCAGTACAACCAACAGGGCTTACAATGAGCAGTTCTTC; CDR3: CASSTTNRAYNEQFF
D: TRBD1; size: NA; J: TRBJ1-5; V: TRBV7-8; DNA: TGTGCCAGCAGTTCCTCAGGGGGAGGCAATCAGCCCCAGCATTTT; CDR3: CASSSSGGGNQPQHF
D: NA; size: NA; J: TRBJ1-3; V: TRBV24-1; DNA: TGTGCCACCAGTGATTGGACTTCTGGAAACACCATATATTTT; CDR3: CATSDWTSGNTIYF
D: TRBD1; size: few; J: TRBJ2-3; V: TRBV5-4; DNA: TGTGCCAGCTGGGACAGGGGGCAGACAGATACGCAGTATTTT; CDR3: CASWDRGQTDTQYF
D: NA; size: NA; J: TRBJ2-6; V: TRBV24-1; DNA: TGTGCCACCAGTGATTCTTGGGGGGACAGATCTTCTGGGGCCAACGTCCTGACTTTC; CDR3: CATSDSWGDRSSGANVLTF
D: NA; size: NA; J: TRBJ2-1; V: TRBV3-1/TRBV3-2; DNA: TGTGCCAGCAGCCAAGACCCTAATGAGCAGTTCTTC; CDR3: CASSQDPNEQFF
D: NA; size: NA; J: TRBJ2-5; V: TRBV6-1; DNA: TGTGCCAGCAGTGATCAGGGGGAGACCCAGTACTTC; CDR3: CASSDQGETQYF
D: NA; size: NA; J: TRBJ1-1; V: TRBV20-1; DNA: TGCAGTGCTAGTATGAGCTTTATGAACACTGAAGCTTTCTTT; CDR3: CSASMSFMNTEAFF
D: TRBD1; size: NA; J: TRBJ1-3; V: TRBV6-6; DNA: TGTGCCAGCAGTCGCCTGGGGGACAGCGGCTCTGGAAACACCATATATTTT; CDR3: CASSRLGDSGSGNTIYF
D: TRBD1; size: NA; J: TRBJ1-2; V: TRBV27; DNA: TGTGCCAGCAGGGGGGGGGACAGGGGAGTATCGGTAAATGGCTACACCTTC; CDR3: CASRGGDRGVSVNGYTF
D: TRBD2; size: NA; J: TRBJ2-3; V: TRBV13; DNA: TGTGCCAGCCAGCCCCTTGGGGTAGCGGGAGTACTAGATACGCAGTATTTT; CDR3: CASQPLGVAGVLDTQYF
D: NA; size: NA; J: TRBJ2-1; V: TRBV12-3/TRBV12-4; DNA: TGTGCCAGCAGTTTCTCGTACAATGAGCAGTTCTTC; CDR3: CASSFSYNEQFF
D: NA; size: NA; J: TRBJ2-1; V: TRBV19; DNA: TGTGCCAGTAGTATGGGGAGCGGGTACTACCCGCATTTCTTC; CDR3: CASSMGSGYYPHFF
D: TRBD1; size: once; J: TRBJ1-5; V: TRBV27; DNA: TGTGCCAGCCGGGGACAGGGAGGCAATCAGCCCCAGCATTTT; CDR3: CASRGQGGNQPQHF
D: NA; size: NA; J: TRBJ2-3; V: TRBV6-5; DNA: TGTGCCAGCAGTTACCCGACCGCGAGGGATACGCAGTATTTT; CDR3: CASSYPTARDTQYF
D: TRBD1; size: NA; J: TRBJ2-1; V: TRBV5-6; DNA: TGTGCCAGCAGCTTAGGGACAGCATACAATGAGCAGTTCTTC; CDR3: CASSLGTAYNEQFF